This T cell receptor (beta chain) was captured by sequencing in a study of long-term antiretroviral therapy in people with HIV. Concerning this clone itself: Antigen unknown.

The CDR3 totals 13 residues. Germline CDR1 MNHEY, CDR2 SMNVEV (reference sequence). V gave up 2 bases and J gave up 7 bases, with 9 bases separating them. The run of the v3.0 immunoSEQ assay was at survey level. The data were produced by immunoSEQ multiplex PCR, yet TCRdb's version contains in-frame clones alone and is incomplete. Among 30,000 to 50,000 clones, about 88% were seen once, and the ten largest hold about 4.2%. Broader study findings: Following ART, diversity rose but still fell short of transplant donor controls. HIV repertoires covered narrower CDR3 length ranges than controls did. Before ART, certain clones expanded, and these dominated the repertoire at all time points. Unavailable data included ART adherence, viral resistance and therapy changes (switches in treatment).

This sequence originates from a woman under 30 with HIV. Sequenced material: unsorted PBMCs, taken just before starting antiretroviral therapy. The chain employs TRBV27 and TRBJ1-5; D gene ambiguous. The CDR3 coding sequence is TGTGCCAGCAGTTTAGCGTTAGCCCAGCCCCAGCATTTT. It yields the protein CASSLALAQPQHF.